This T cell receptor (beta chain) came from a study of lymphopenia after photon versus proton radiotherapy. Study results and limitations: Post-nadir TCR diversity decline inversely tracked overall survival among those who died. After the lymphocyte nadir, photon-treated repertoires showed oligoclonal expansion, especially of CD8+ Temra cells. Under photons, naive T cells and diversity fell while effector/memory populations rose. Survival link was tested only in deceased patients; proton benefit remains a possibility.

Details on this clone: The antigen remains unidentified.

Measured with immunoSEQ multiplex PCR; TCRdb has only the in-frame clones, and not every one. In the table there are around 150,000 clones, 80% to 90% of which are singletons. The CDR3 is made up of 11 amino acids. Trimming left V 7 bases short and J 9 bases short, with 12 bases between. Germline CDR1 MNHEY, CDR2 SMNVEV (reference sequence). This material consisted of peripheral blood, taken from a patient treated with photon-based radiotherapy. J is TRBJ1-1 and V is TRBV27; D not certain. The clonotype originates from a man aged 50-59 years with gastric cancer. The chain's CDR3 is CASTYGGQAFF. The CDR3, as DNA: TGTGCCAGCACTTATGGAGGGCAAGCTTTCTTT.